This paragraph covers one T cell receptor (beta chain) sequence. Antigen unknown. The CDR3 runs to 12 residues. The V gene lost 0 bases and the J gene lost 4 bases, with 3 bases spanning the gap. Germline CDR1 reads KGHSH; CDR2 reads LQKENI. Autoimmune disease history or systemic immunosuppression led to patients being barred. Clones were sequenced by immunoSEQ multiplex PCR, and TCRdb holds only the in-frame ones, with some missing. The data contain 30,000 to 40,000 clones, roughly 80% of them singletons. This sample is part of a study of OX40 agonist ivuxolimab in advanced cancers. In the study overall: Eligibility rules accepted prior anti-PD-1, anti-PD-L1 or anti-CTLA-4 therapy, and over 30% had some. Overall study results and limits: CD4+ and CD8+ blood T cells expanded clonally by week 6 at 0.1 to 3.0 mg/kg.

The sequencing used CD4+ or CD8+ T cells sorted from blood, collected in a trial of the OX40 agonist ivuxolimab. This TCR was sampled from an adult with an advanced solid tumor such as melanoma, head and neck, liver or kidney cancer. The chain links TRBV18 to TRBJ2-5, with D uncertain. The CDR3 DNA reads as TGTGCCAGCTCACCACCGGCAGAGACCCAGTACTTC. The encoded protein is CASSPPAETQYF.